These T cell receptor beta chains were read from a single sample in a study of blood T cell repertoires in COVID-19. Libraries were prepared by immunoSEQ multiplex PCR; TCRdb keeps only in-frame clonotypes and omits some of them. Among a few hundred thousand clones listed, 70% to 90% were seen once. Sequenced input: peripheral blood. The receptor source for this set is a man between 18 and 35 years old with active or convalescent COVID-19. Both conserved end residues are part of each CDR3. The D gene is left open where the match is weak. Only part of the rows carry a size: once, few, many, or a class if the clone is expanded.

clone_size	d_call	v_call	j_call	cdr3_aa	cdr3_nt
.	.	TRBV15	TRBJ1-1	CATSVNYFEAFF	TGTGCCACCAGCGTAAATTATTTTGAGGCTTTCTTT
.	TRBD2	TRBV5-1	TRBJ2-1	CASSQRSGGAHEQFF	TGCGCCAGCAGCCAAAGAAGCGGGGGGGCGCATGAGCAGTTCTTC
.	TRBD1	TRBV3-1/TRBV3-2	TRBJ2-1	CASSPGGGEQFF	TGTGCCAGCAGCCCAGGGGGCGGTGAGCAGTTCTTC
.	.	TRBV19	TRBJ2-2	CASSIESPNTGELFF	TGTGCCAGTAGTATAGAGAGCCCGAACACCGGGGAGCTGTTTTTT
.	TRBD1	TRBV5-1	TRBJ2-3	CASSLELTGGDTQYF	TGCGCCAGCAGCTTGGAGTTGACAGGGGGGGATACGCAGTATTTT
.	.	TRBV30	TRBJ1-5	CAWTQGYSNQPQHF	TGTGCCTGGACACAGGGCTATAGCAATCAGCCCCAGCATTTT
few	.	TRBV9	TRBJ2-2	CASSVRSTGELFF	TGTGCCAGCAGCGTAAGGAGCACCGGGGAGCTGTTTTTT
.	TRBD1	TRBV10-3	TRBJ2-7	CAISEDTGDEQYF	TGTGCCATCAGTGAGGATACAGGGGACGAGCAGTACTTC
.	.	TRBV6-1	TRBJ2-1	CASSPWGPVNEQFF	TGTGCCAGCAGCCCCTGGGGGCCGGTTAATGAGCAGTTCTTC
.	.	TRBV19	TRBJ1-2	CASSTTGLLYGYTF	TGTGCCAGTAGTACGACGGGACTGCTCTATGGCTACACCTTC
.	.	TRBV19	TRBJ1-5	CASSGGEGNQPQHF	TGTGCCTCCTCTGGAGGGGAAGGCAATCAGCCCCAGCATTTT
.	.	TRBV21-1	TRBJ1-5	CASSKGNGGSNQPQHF	TGTGCCAGCAGCAAAGGAAACGGCGGAAGCAATCAGCCCCAGCATTTT
.	.	TRBV7-9	TRBJ2-1	CASSLAQYNEQFF	TGTGCCAGCAGCTTAGCCCAGTACAATGAGCAGTTCTTC
.	TRBD1	TRBV2	TRBJ2-7	CASNRDSSYEQYF	TGTGCCAGCAACCGGGACAGCTCCTACGAGCAGTACTTC
.	TRBD1	TRBV7-9	TRBJ2-2	CASSFRTGAAGELFF	TGTGCCAGCAGCTTCAGGACAGGGGCGGCCGGGGAGCTGTTTTTT
.	TRBD2	TRBV2	TRBJ2-3	CASSLRLLAGSNTDTQYF	TGTGCCAGCAGTCTACGCTTACTAGCGGGGTCCAATACAGATACGCAGTATTTT
.	.	TRBV2	TRBJ2-3	CASSDRGWTDTQYF	TGTGCCAGCAGTGACAGGGGTTGGACAGATACGCAGTATTTT
.	TRBD1	TRBV7-3	TRBJ2-5	CASSLGQGETQYF	TGTGCCAGCAGCTTAGGACAGGGAGAGACCCAGTACTTC
.	.	TRBV2	TRBJ2-7	CASKGMRVAELIAYEQYF	TGTGCCAGCAAGGGAATGAGGGTAGCGGAACTGATCGCCTACGAGCAGTACTTC
.	.	TRBV2	TRBJ1-5	CASSETSKNQPQHF	TGTGCCAGCAGTGAGACTTCCAAAAATCAGCCCCAGCATTTT
.	.	TRBV11-3	TRBJ2-6	CASSQGVGVGANVLTF	TGTGCCAGCAGCCAAGGGGTGGGCGTCGGGGCCAACGTCCTGACTTTC
.	.	TRBV9	TRBJ2-1	CASSIPSEGEQFF	TGTGCCAGCAGCATTCCCTCCGAGGGTGAGCAGTTCTTC
.	TRBD2	TRBV6-5	TRBJ2-5	CASTERGLTGETQYF	TGTGCCAGCACGGAGCGGGGGCTGACCGGGGAGACCCAGTACTTC
.	TRBD1	TRBV3-1/TRBV3-2	TRBJ1-1	CASSPTTGGNTEAFF	TGTGCCAGCAGCCCAACGACAGGGGGGAACACTGAAGCTTTCTTT
.	.	TRBV12-5	TRBJ2-5	CASGSRGGETQYF	TGTGCTAGTGGATCTAGAGGCGGTGAGACCCAGTACTTC
.	.	TRBV6-2/TRBV6-3	TRBJ2-1	CASSNRVADNEQFF	TGTGCCAGCAGTAACCGGGTCGCCGACAATGAGCAGTTCTTC
few	.	TRBV4-1	TRBJ1-1	CASSLMGGTEAFF	TGCGCCAGCAGCCTTATGGGGGGCACTGAAGCTTTCTTT
.	.	TRBV29-1	TRBJ1-1	CSVGGLNTEAFF	TGCAGCGTTGGAGGGTTGAACACTGAAGCTTTCTTT
few	.	TRBV19	TRBJ2-2	CAPQGTNTGELFF	TGTGCACCACAGGGAACGAACACCGGGGAGCTGTTTTTT
.	.	TRBV30	TRBJ2-3	CAWSFSGTDTQYF	TGTGCCTGGAGCTTCTCGGGCACAGATACGCAGTATTTT
.	.	TRBV2	TRBJ1-2	CASPPAGIGYTF	TGTGCCAGCCCCCCCGCAGGAATAGGCTACACCTTC
.	.	TRBV15	TRBJ2-7	CATSRGGKPRRYF	TGTGCCACCAGCAGAGGGGGCAAGCCGCGACGGTACTTC
.	.	TRBV9	TRBJ2-5	CASSVGSAGIETQYF	TGTGCCAGCAGCGTAGGTTCGGCGGGGATAGAGACCCAGTACTTC
.	TRBD1	TRBV24-1	TRBJ1-2	CAIESGTGDFGYTF	TGTGCCATCGAATCCGGGACAGGGGACTTTGGCTACACCTTC
many	.	TRBV10-1	TRBJ1-5	CASSSGEPQHF	TGCGCCAGTTCTAGCGGGGAGCCCCAGCATTTT
.	.	TRBV18	TRBJ1-4	CASSPPGTFVGEKLFF	TGTGCCAGCTCACCACCAGGGACATTCGTGGGGGAAAAACTGTTTTTT
.	TRBD1	TRBV11-1	TRBJ1-3	CASSARQGHTIYF	TGTGCCAGCAGCGCAAGACAGGGGCACACCATATATTTT
.	TRBD2	TRBV7-2	TRBJ2-3	CASSPTSASADTQYF	TGTGCCAGCAGCCCTACTAGCGCGAGCGCAGATACGCAGTATTTT
.	TRBD1	TRBV18	TRBJ2-7	CASSPRTGQSSYEQYF	TGTGCCAGCTCACCGCGGACAGGGCAGAGCTCCTACGAGCAGTACTTC
.	.	TRBV10-3	TRBJ2-7	CAISEGPAPYEQYF	TGTGCCATCAGTGAGGGCCCAGCGCCCTACGAGCAGTACTTC
once	TRBD1	TRBV9	TRBJ2-3	CASSPRDSPEATQYF	TGTGCCAGCAGCCCCCGGGACAGCCCCGAAGCGACGCAGTATTTT
.	TRBD1	TRBV29-1	TRBJ2-1	CSVRQGVNNEQFF	TGCAGCGTAAGGCAGGGGGTTAACAATGAGCAGTTCTTC
.	.	TRBV6-5	TRBJ2-2	CASNSGVVGELFF	TGTGCCAGCAATTCAGGGGTGGTCGGGGAGCTGTTTTTT
.	.	TRBV5-1	TRBJ1-2	CASSFEGRDGYTF	TGCGCCAGCAGCTTTGAAGGGCGGGATGGCTACACCTTC
few	.	TRBV25-1	TRBJ1-4	CASTTDSYNEKLFF	TGTGCCAGCACTACTGACAGTTATAATGAAAAACTGTTTTTT
.	TRBD2	TRBV3-1/TRBV3-2	TRBJ2-2	CASNQYSGRDAGELFF	TGTGCCAGCAACCAGTACAGCGGGAGGGACGCCGGGGAGCTGTTTTTT
.	TRBD1	TRBV5-1	TRBJ1-3	CASSHGDRDGNTIYF	TGCGCCAGCAGCCACGGGGACAGGGACGGAAACACCATATATTTT
.	TRBD1	TRBV6-5	TRBJ1-5	CASIQDRGNQPQHF	TGTGCCAGCATTCAGGACAGGGGCAATCAGCCCCAGCATTTT
.	TRBD1	TRBV2	TRBJ1-2	CASIGIRRDRDSTNYGYTF	TGTGCCAGCATTGGGATTCGCCGGGACAGGGATTCCACTAACTATGGCTACACCTTC
.	.	TRBV2	TRBJ2-5	CASSEARQVEETQYF	TGTGCCAGCAGTGAGGCAAGACAGGTAGAAGAGACCCAGTACTTC
.	.	TRBV7-9	TRBJ2-3	CASSPFVTDTQYF	TGTGCCAGCAGCCCTTTCGTCACAGATACGCAGTATTTT
.	TRBD2	TRBV3-1/TRBV3-2	TRBJ2-5	CASSQVSPGGQETQYF	TGTGCCAGCAGCCAAGTTTCCCCCGGGGGGCAAGAGACCCAGTACTTC
few	.	TRBV7-9	TRBJ1-2	CASSLQGTYGYTF	TGTGCCAGCAGCTTACAGGGCACCTATGGCTACACCTTC
.	.	TRBV19	TRBJ1-3	CASRGEGTDSGNTIYF	TGTGCCAGTAGAGGGGAAGGCACCGACTCTGGAAACACCATATATTTT